Below are 18 T cell receptor beta chains sequenced from a single sample in a study of T cell clusters in autoimmune cytopenias. TRB was amplified from approximately 250 ng of peripheral blood genomic DNA per sample. TRB was amplified by touch-down multiplex PCR, primer pools A and B combined. TCRdb reanalyzed the multiplex PCR reads, giving one entry per CDR3 protein sequence and no DNA. The listing contains around 7,400 distinct CDR3 sequences. Input material: peripheral blood. Receptors originate from a human donor with an autoimmune cytopenia or autoimmune hepatitis (not recorded which).

This clonotype counts as medium-sized (0.01 to 0.1%) by frequency. This chain links TRBV7-2 with TRBJ1-2. This CDR3 has 13 residues. Germline values: CDR1 SGHTA, CDR2 FQGNSA. The CDR3 is CASSLEANYGYTF. The full variable domain, with the rest looked up from reference TRBV7-2 and TRBJ1-2, is GAGVSQSPSNKVTEKGKDVELRCDPISGHTALYWYRQSLGQGLEFLIYFQGNSAPDKSGLPSDRFSAERTGGSVSTLTIQRTQQEDSAVYLCASSLEANYGYTFGSGTRLTVV.

This rearrangement joins TRBV19 to TRBJ1-5; TCRdb names TRBD1, which stays unverified in the absence of DNA. The CDR3 has 14 residues. Germline lookup yields CDR1 LNHDA and CDR2 SQIVND (reference sequence). The CDR3 here is CASSIHLPGQPQHF.

This chain joins TRBV27 and TRBJ2-5; no DNA is available, so the TRBD1 call from TCRdb remains unchecked. From germline, CDR1 is MNHEY and CDR2 SMNVEV (reference sequence). The CDR3 spans 15 residues. CDR3 sequence: CASSLWGYKQETQYF.

CDR3 in amino acids: CASSIRASGTGNTIYF. The rearrangement uses TRBV19 and TRBJ1-3. This CDR3 has 16 amino acids. CDR1 and CDR2 (germline): LNHDA, SQIVND (reference sequence).

The CDR3 reads CSAEGLETYNEQFF. The gene calls are TRBV20-1 and TRBJ2-1; TCRdb picks TRBD2, but there is no DNA to check that call. From germline, CDR1 is DFQATT and CDR2 SNEGSKA (reference sequence). CDR3 size: 14 residues.

The chain has TRBV20-1 and TRBJ1-5; there is no DNA to check the TCRdb D call of TRBD1. The CDR3 length is 15 residues. The germline CDR1 and CDR2 sequences are DFQATT and SNEGSKA (reference sequence). This CDR3 is CSARAGTGDHQPQHF.

The chain carries TRBV12-3 or TRBV12-4 and TRBJ2-7; TCRdb calls TRBD1, which cannot be checked without DNA. The CDR3 length is 16 residues. This CDR3 reads CASSWGTGTGSSEQYF.

The chain links TRBV5-1 to TRBJ2-7. The CDR3 runs to 13 residues. The germline gives CDR1 SGHRS, CDR2 YFSETQ. The CDR3 here is CASSLVAGYEQYF. Variable domain in full (rest from reference TRBV5-1 and TRBJ2-7): KAGVTQTPRYLIKTRGQQVTLSCSPISGHRSVSWYQQTPGQGLQFLFEYFSETQRNKGNFPGRFSGRQFSNSRSEMNVSTLELGDSALYLCASSLVAGYEQYFGPGTRLTVT.

This clonotype shows up as medium-sized (0.01 to 0.1%) by frequency. J is TRBJ2-7 and V is TRBV7-2; the TCRdb call, TRBD1, lacks DNA for checking. Looked up from germline, CDR1 is SGHTA and CDR2 is FQGNSA. The CDR3 is made up of 14 amino acids. The CDR3 loop is CASSLGDSRYEQYF. Looking up the rest from reference TRBV7-2 and TRBJ2-7 gives the full variable domain: GAGVSQSPSNKVTEKGKDVELRCDPISGHTALYWYRQSLGQGLEFLIYFQGNSAPDKSGLPSDRFSAERTGGSVSTLTIQRTQQEDSAVYLCASSLGDSRYEQYFGPGTRLTVT.

Measured by frequency, this clonotype is medium-sized (0.01 to 0.1%). The V gene is TRBV7-2, the J gene TRBJ2-5; TCRdb reports TRBD1, a call that lacks DNA to check it against. Germline V CDR1 and CDR2: SGHTA, FQGNSA. This CDR3 region has 14 residues. The CDR3 protein is CASSLEGGTETQYF.

This chain connects TRBV6-5 to TRBJ1-2; TCRdb's assignment of TRBD1 cannot be checked, as there is no DNA. The CDR3 length is 15 residues. Germline CDR1 and CDR2: MNHEY and SVGAGI. This CDR3 is CASSYKRAGASGYTF.

The chain is built from TRBV6-4 and TRBJ1-2; TCRdb lists TRBD1, though no DNA is available to test this call. CDR3 length equals 15 residues. The germline V gene has CDR1 MRHNA and CDR2 SNTAGT. CDR3 protein: CASSQDTGARDGYTF.

V gene TRBV7-2 combines with J gene TRBJ2-2; TCRdb outputs TRBD1, but without DNA this stays unchecked. In germline, CDR1 is SGHTA, CDR2 FQGNSA. The CDR3 loop spans 15 amino acids. CDR3 sequence reads: CASSLGQANTGELFF.

The chain joins TRBV23-1 to TRBJ1-2; the TCRdb D gene call, TRBD1, has no DNA to confirm it. TRBV23-1 is recorded as an ORF, its role being uncertain. This CDR3 is 17 amino acids long. Here the CDR3 reads CASSQSGGTGGDYGYTF.

This sequence joins TRBV12-3 or TRBV12-4 and TRBJ2-5; no DNA is available, so the TRBD1 call from TCRdb remains unchecked. CDR3 size: 14 residues. The CDR3 region is CASSLTGAGETQYF.

CDR3 loop: CASSYSMGVYTEAFF. V is TRBV6-2 or TRBV6-3 and J is TRBJ1-1; TCRdb gives TRBD1 as the D gene, but with no DNA this cannot be confirmed. The germline CDR1 and CDR2 sequences are MNHEY and SVGEGT. This CDR3 is built from 15 residues.

This clonotype shows up as medium-sized by frequency. This chain links TRBV10-1 with TRBJ2-7; lacking DNA, the TRBD2 call made by TCRdb goes unchecked. The CDR3 contains 13 residues. Germline V gene data show CDR1 as WNHNN and CDR2 as SYGVQD (reference sequence). CDR3 amino acids: CASSDPGRNEQYF.

V usage is TRBV4-1 and J usage is TRBJ1-5; TCRdb's assignment of TRBD1 cannot be checked, as there is no DNA. The CDR3 is made up of 14 amino acids. Germline CDR1 and CDR2: MGHRA and YSYEKL. The CDR3 protein is CASSQVGGSQPQHF.